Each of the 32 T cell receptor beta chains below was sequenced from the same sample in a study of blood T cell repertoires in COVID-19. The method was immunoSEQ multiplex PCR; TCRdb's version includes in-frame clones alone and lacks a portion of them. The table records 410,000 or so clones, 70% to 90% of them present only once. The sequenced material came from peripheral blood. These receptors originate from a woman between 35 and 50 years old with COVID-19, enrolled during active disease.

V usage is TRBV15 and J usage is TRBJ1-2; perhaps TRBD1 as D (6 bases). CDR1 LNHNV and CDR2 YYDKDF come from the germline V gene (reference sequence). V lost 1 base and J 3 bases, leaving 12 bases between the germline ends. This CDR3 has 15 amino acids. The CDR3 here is CATSRANRDHYGYTF. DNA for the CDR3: TGTGCCACCAGCAGAGCAAACAGGGACCACTATGGCTACACCTTC.

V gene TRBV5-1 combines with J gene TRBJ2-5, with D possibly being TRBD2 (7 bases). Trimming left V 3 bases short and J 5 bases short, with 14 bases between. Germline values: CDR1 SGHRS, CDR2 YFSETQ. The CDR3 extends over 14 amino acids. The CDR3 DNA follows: TGCGCCAGCAGCTCTGGGGGGGGCGCGGAGACCCAGTACTTC. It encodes CASSSGGGAETQYF. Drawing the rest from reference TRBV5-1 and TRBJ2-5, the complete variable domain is KAGVTQTPRYLIKTRGQQVTLSCSPISGHRSVSWYQQTPGQGLQFLFEYFSETQRNKGNFPGRFSGRQFSNSRSEMNVSTLELGDSALYLCASSSGGGAETQYFGPGTRLLVL.

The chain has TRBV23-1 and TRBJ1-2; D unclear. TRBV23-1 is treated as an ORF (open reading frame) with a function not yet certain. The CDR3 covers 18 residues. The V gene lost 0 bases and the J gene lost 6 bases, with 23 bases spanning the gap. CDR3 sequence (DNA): TGCGCCAGCAGTCAATCGGGAGCGGCAGACCCAATTCAGGATGGCTACACCTTC. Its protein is CASSQSGAADPIQDGYTF.

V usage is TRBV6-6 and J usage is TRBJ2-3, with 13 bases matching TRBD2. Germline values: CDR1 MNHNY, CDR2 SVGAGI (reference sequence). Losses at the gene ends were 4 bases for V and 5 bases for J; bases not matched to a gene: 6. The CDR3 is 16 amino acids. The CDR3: CASSSRTSGSVDTQYF. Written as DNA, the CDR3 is TGTGCCAGCAGTTCGCGGACTAGCGGGAGTGTAGATACGCAGTATTTT.

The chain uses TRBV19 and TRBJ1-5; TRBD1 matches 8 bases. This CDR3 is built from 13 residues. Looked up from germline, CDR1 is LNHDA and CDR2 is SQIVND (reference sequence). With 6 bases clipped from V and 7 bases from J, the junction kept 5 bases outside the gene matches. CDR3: CASSRTGRQPQHF. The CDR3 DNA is TGTGCCAGTAGCAGGACAGGGCGCCAGCCCCAGCATTTT. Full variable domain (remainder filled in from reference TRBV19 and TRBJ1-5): DGGITQSPKYLFRKEGQNVTLSCEQNLNHDAMYWYRQDPGQGLRLIYYSQIVNDFQKGDIAEGYSVSREKKESFPLTVTSAQKNPTAFYLCASSRTGRQPQHFGDGTRLSIL.

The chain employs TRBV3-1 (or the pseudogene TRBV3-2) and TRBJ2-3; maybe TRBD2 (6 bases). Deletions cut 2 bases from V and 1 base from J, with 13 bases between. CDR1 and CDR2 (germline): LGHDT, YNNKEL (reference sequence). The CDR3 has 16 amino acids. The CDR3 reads CASSQYSGAGTDTQYF. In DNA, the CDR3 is TGTGCCAGCAGCCAATACTCGGGAGCGGGCACAGATACGCAGTATTTT.

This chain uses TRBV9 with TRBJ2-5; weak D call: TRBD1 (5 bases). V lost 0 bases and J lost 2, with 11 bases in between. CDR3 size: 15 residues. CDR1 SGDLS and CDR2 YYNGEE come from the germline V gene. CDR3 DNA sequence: TGTGCCAGCAGCGTAGGGACAAACGGACAAGAGACCCAGTACTTC. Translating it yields CASSVGTNGQETQYF.

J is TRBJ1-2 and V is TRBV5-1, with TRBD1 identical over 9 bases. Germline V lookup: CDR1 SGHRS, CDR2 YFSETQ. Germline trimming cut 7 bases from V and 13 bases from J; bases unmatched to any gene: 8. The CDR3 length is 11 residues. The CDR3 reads CASVGQGKVTF. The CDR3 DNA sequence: TGCGCCAGCGTCGGACAGGGGAAGGTCACCTTC.

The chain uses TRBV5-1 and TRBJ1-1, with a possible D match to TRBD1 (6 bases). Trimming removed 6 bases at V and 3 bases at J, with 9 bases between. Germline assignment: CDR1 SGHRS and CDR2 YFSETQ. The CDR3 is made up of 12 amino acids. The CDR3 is CASKGGDTEAFF. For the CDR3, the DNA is TGCGCCAGCAAAGGGGGGGACACTGAAGCTTTCTTT.

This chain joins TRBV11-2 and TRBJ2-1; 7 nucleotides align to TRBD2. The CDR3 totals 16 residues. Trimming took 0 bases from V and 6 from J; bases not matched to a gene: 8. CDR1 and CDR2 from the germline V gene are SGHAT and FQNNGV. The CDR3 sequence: CASSLDQRGGGNEQFF. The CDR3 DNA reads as TGTGCCAGCAGCTTAGATCAGCGGGGTGGAGGCAATGAGCAGTTCTTC.

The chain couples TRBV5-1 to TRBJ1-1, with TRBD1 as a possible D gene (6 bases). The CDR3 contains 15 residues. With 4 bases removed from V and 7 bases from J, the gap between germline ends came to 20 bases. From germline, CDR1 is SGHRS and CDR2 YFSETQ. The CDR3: CASSPSTGQTYEAFF. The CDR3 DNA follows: TGCGCCAGCAGCCCCTCGACAGGCCAGACTTATGAAGCTTTCTTT.

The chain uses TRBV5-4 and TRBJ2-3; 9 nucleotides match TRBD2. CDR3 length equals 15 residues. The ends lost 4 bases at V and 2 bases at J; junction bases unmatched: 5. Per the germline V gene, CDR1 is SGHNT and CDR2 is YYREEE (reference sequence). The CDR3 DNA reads TGTGCCAGCAGCCAGACTAGCGGAGACACAGATACGCAGTATTTT. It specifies CASSQTSGDTDTQYF.

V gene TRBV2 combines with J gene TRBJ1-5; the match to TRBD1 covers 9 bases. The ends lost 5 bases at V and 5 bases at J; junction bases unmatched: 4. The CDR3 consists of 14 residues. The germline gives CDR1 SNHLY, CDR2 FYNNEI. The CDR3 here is CASSQWDRDQPQHF. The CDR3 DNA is TGTGCCAGCAGTCAGTGGGACAGGGATCAGCCCCAGCATTTT.

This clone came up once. For the CDR3, the DNA is TGTGCCACCGTACCGGGGAGTCCCCTGAGCACTGAAGCTTTCTTT. Protein: CATVPGSPLSTEAFF. The chain is built from TRBV19 and TRBJ1-1; no clear D gene. In germline, CDR1 is LNHDA, CDR2 SQIVND (reference sequence). Deletions cut 10 bases from V and 4 bases from J, with 22 bases between. The CDR3 is made up of 15 amino acids.

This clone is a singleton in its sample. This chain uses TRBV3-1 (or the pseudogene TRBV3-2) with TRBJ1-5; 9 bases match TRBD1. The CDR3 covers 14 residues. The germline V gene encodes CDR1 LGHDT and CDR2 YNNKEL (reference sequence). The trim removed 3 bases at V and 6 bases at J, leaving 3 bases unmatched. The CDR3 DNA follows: TGTGCCAGCAGCCAGGGACAGGGCCCTCAGCCCCAGCATTTT. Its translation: CASSQGQGPQPQHF.

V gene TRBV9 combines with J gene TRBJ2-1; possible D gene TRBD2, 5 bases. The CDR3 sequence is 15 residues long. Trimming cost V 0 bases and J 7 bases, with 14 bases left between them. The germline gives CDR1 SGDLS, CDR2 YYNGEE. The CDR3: CASSVVEWEWNEQFF. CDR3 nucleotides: TGTGCCAGCAGCGTAGTTGAGTGGGAGTGGAATGAGCAGTTCTTC.

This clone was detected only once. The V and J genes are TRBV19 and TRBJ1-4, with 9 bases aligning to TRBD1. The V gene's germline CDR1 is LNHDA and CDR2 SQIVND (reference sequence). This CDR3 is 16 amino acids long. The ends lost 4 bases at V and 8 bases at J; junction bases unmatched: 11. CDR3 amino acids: CASSTSPGTGWEKLFF. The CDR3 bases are TGTGCCAGTAGTACTTCCCCCGGGACAGGGTGGGAAAAACTGTTTTTT.

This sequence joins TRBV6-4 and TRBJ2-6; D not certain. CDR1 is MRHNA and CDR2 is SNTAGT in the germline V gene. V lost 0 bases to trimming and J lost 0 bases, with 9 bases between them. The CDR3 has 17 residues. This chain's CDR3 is CASSDSKSSSGANVLTF. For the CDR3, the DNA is TGTGCCAGCAGTGACTCGAAGTCTAGCTCTGGGGCCAACGTCCTGACTTTC.

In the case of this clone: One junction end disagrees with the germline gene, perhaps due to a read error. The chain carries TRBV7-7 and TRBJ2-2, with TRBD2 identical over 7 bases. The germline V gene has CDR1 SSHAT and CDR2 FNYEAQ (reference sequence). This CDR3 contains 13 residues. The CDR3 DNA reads TGTGCTAGCAGCTCCCGGGGGGCCGGGGAGCTGTTTTTT. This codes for CASSSRGAGELFF.

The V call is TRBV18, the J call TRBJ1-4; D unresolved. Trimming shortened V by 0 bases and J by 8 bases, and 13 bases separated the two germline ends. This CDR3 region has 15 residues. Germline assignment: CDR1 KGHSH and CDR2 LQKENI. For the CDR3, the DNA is TGTGCCAGCTCACCACCGGGCGGGTCTTGGGAAAAACTGTTTTTT. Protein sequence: CASSPPGGSWEKLFF.

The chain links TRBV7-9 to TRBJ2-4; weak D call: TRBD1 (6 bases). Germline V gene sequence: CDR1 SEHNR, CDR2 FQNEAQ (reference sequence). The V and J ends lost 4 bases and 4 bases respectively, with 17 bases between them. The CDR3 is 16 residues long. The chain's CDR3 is CASSSGAGRGKNIQYF. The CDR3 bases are TGTGCCAGCAGCTCCGGGGCGGGCAGGGGAAAAAACATTCAGTACTTC. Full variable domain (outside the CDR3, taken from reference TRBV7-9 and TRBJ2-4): DTGVSQNPRHKITKRGQNVTFRCDPISEHNRLYWYRQTLGQGPEFLTYFQNEAQLEKSRLLSDRFSAERPKGSFSTLEIQRTEQGDSAMYLCASSSGAGRGKNIQYFGAGTRLSVL.

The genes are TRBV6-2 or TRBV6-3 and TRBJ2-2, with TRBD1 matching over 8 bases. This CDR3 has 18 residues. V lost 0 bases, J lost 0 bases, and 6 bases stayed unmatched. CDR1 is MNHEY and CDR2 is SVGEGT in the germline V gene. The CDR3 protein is CASSYSRGRSANTGELFF. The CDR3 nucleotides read TGTGCCAGCAGTTACTCCAGGGGGCGGTCAGCGAACACCGGGGAGCTGTTTTTT.

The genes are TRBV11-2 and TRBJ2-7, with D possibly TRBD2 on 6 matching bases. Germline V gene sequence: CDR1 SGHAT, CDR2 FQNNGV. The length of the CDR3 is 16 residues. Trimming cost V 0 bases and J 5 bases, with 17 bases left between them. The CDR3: CASSLDYIGRRNEQYF. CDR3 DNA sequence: TGTGCCAGCAGCTTAGATTATATAGGGAGGAGGAACGAGCAGTACTTC.

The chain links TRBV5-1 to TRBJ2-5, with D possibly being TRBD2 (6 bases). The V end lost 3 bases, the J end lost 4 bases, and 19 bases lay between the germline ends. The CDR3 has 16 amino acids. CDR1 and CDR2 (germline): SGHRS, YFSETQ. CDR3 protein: CASSSSFGSLIETQYF. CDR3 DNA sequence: TGCGCCAGCAGCTCCAGCTTCGGGAGCTTAATAGAGACCCAGTACTTC. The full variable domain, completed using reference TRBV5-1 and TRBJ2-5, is KAGVTQTPRYLIKTRGQQVTLSCSPISGHRSVSWYQQTPGQGLQFLFEYFSETQRNKGNFPGRFSGRQFSNSRSEMNVSTLELGDSALYLCASSSSFGSLIETQYFGPGTRLLVL.

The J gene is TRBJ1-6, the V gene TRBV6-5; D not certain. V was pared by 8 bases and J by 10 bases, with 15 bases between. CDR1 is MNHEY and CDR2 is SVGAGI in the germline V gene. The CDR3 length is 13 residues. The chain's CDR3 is CASSDYIYSPLHF. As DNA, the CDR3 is TGTGCCAGCTCTGACTACATCTACTCACCCCTCCACTTT.

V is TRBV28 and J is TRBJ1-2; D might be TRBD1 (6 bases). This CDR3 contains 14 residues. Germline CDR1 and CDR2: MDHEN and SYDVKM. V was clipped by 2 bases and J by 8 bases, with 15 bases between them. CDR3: CASSLGGATGGYTF. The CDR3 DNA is TGTGCCAGCAGTTTAGGGGGGGCGACGGGCGGCTACACCTTC.

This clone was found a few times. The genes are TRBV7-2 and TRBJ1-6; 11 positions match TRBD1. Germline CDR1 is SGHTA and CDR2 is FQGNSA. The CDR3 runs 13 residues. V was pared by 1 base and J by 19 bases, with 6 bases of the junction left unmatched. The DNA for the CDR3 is TGTGCCAGCAGCTTAGGTGGGACAGGGGGTTTTCACTTT. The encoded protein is CASSLGGTGGFHF.

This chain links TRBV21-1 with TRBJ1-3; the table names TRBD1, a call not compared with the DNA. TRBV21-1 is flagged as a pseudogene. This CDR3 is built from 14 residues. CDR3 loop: CASRDTYSGNTIYF. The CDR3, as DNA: TGTGCCAGCAGGGACACCTACTCTGGAAACACCATATATTTT.

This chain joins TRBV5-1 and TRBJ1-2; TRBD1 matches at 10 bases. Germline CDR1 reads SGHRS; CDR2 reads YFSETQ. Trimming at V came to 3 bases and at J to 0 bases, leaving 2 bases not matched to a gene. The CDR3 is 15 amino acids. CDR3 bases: TGCGCCAGCAGCTCCGGACAGGGGGCTAACTATGGCTACACCTTC. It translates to CASSSGQGANYGYTF.

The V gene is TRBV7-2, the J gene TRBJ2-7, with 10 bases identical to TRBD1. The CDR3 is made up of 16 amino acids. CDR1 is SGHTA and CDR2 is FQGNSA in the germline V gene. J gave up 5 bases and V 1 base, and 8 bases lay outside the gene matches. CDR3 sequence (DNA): TGTGCCAGCAGCTTAGGACAGACAGGGGGCTCTGACGAGCAGTACTTC. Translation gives CASSLGQTGGSDEQYF. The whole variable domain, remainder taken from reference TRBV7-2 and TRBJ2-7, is GAGVSQSPSNKVTEKGKDVELRCDPISGHTALYWYRQSLGQGLEFLIYFQGNSAPDKSGLPSDRFSAERTGGSVSTLTIQRTQQEDSAVYLCASSLGQTGGSDEQYFGPGTRLTVT.

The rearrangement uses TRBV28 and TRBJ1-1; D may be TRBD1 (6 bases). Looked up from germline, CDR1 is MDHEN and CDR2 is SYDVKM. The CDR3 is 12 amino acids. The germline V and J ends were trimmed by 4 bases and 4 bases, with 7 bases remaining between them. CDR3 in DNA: TGTGCCAGCAGTTCAGGGGTCACTGAAGCTTTCTTT. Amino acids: CASSSGVTEAFF. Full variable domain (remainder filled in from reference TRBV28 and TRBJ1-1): DVKVTQSSRYLVKRTGEKVFLECVQDMDHENMFWYRQDPGLGLRLIYFSYDVKMKEKGDIPEGYSVSREKKERFSLILESASTNQTSMYLCASSSGVTEAFFGQGTRLTVV.

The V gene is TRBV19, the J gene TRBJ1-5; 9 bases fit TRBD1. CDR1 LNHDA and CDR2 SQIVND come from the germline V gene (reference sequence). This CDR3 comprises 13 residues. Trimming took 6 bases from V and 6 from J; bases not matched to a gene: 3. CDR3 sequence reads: CASSATGGQPQHF. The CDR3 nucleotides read TGTGCCAGTAGCGCGACAGGGGGTCAGCCCCAGCATTTT. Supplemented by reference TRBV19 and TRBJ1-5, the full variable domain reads DGGITQSPKYLFRKEGQNVTLSCEQNLNHDAMYWYRQDPGQGLRLIYYSQIVNDFQKGDIAEGYSVSREKKESFPLTVTSAQKNPTAFYLCASSATGGQPQHFGDGTRLSIL.